This TCR beta chain emerged from a study of cytomegalovirus exposure and HLA in healthy donors. Study results and limitations: Most CMV-associated TCR beta chains appeared HLA-restricted in a later analysis. Links to common viral pathogens appeared, in a later analysis, for several of the most significant clusters. The study listed approximately 160 cytomegalovirus-associated TCR beta chains.

V lost 9 bases and J 3 bases, leaving 16 bases between the germline ends. Germline CDR1 SGHKS, CDR2 YYEKEE (reference sequence). The CDR3 runs 13 residues. Vbeta (60) and Jbeta (13) primers were used in the PCR. Clones were sequenced by immunoSEQ multiplex PCR, and TCRdb holds only the in-frame ones, with some missing. The sample lists more than 140,000 clones; roughly 82% were seen once. In regard to this clone: Its target is not known.

The chain carries TRBV5-5 and TRBJ2-7; no reliable D call. Sample: PBMCs. This clonotype was sampled from a man under 40 in good health and CMV-seropositive. CDR3 region: CATRWSLDYEQYF. CDR3 nucleotide sequence: TGTGCCACCCGGTGGAGCCTGGACTACGAGCAGTACTTC.